A selection of T cell receptor beta chains follows, all from one sample in a study of cytomegalovirus exposure and HLA in healthy donors. Using immunoSEQ multiplex PCR, the repertoire was profiled, and TCRdb retains in-frame clones only, with some absent. The sample has roughly 60,000 clones, about 80% seen once. The sequenced sample was PBMCs. The receptors were gathered from a woman aged 40 to 50 in good health and CMV-seropositive. Both conserved end residues are part of each CDR3. The D gene is left open where the match is weak. A row's size may be missing; if present it is once, few, many or a size class.

CDR3nt,CDR3aa,abundance,v_gene,j_gene,len,d_gene
TGCGCCAGCAGCTTAGGAGCTAACGAGCAGTACTTC,CASSLGANEQYF,few,TRBV5-1,TRBJ2-7,12,.
TGTGCCAGCAGCTTGAGGTCCCGGCAGGGCGACGACTATGGCTACACCTTC,CASSLRSRQGDDYGYTF,.,TRBV5-4,TRBJ1-2,17,.
TGCGCCAGCAGCAGAGGGGGCACTGAAGCTTTCTTT,CASSRGGTEAFF,.,TRBV5-1,TRBJ1-1,12,.
TGTGCCAGCAGCCGAAGCGGAGGGGTGAGTCAGCCCCAGCATTTT,CASSRSGGVSQPQHF,.,TRBV7-8,TRBJ1-5,15,.
TGTGCCAGCAGTCACGACAGCCTCTACGAGCAGTACTTC,CASSHDSLYEQYF,few,TRBV5-4,TRBJ2-7,13,.
TGTGCCAGCAGCTTTTTCAGGGGACAAGGTTCACCCCTCCACTTT,CASSFFRGQGSPLHF,.,TRBV7-2,TRBJ1-6,15,.
TGTGCCAGTAGTACTCAGGTGAATCAGCCCCAGCATTTT,CASSTQVNQPQHF,.,TRBV19,TRBJ1-5,13,.
TGTGCCAGCACCCCCACCGGCGGATTGAACACTGAAGCTTTCTTT,CASTPTGGLNTEAFF,.,TRBV6-1,TRBJ1-1,15,.
TGTGCCAGCAGCGCACCCTTGGGGGGGACAGGTGTACCTGGGGCCAACGTCCTGACTTTC,CASSAPLGGTGVPGANVLTF,.,TRBV9,TRBJ2-6,20,.
TGTGCTAGTGCGGGGACAGGTAATGGCTACACCTTC,CASAGTGNGYTF,few,TRBV12-5,TRBJ1-2,12,TRBD1
TGTGCCAGCGGGGACAGGGTCTATGGCTACACCTTC,CASGDRVYGYTF,.,TRBV2,TRBJ1-2,12,TRBD1